These 10 T cell receptor beta chains were all obtained from the same sample, sequenced in a study of PD-1 blockade in mismatch repair-deficient tumors. Some clones are missing from TCRdb's copy, which holds only in-frame ones; the method was immunoSEQ multiplex PCR. The sample carries about 49,000 clones, over 60% recorded once. The material was PBMCs, obtained before pembrolizumab treatment. The receptors were gathered from an adult with mismatch repair-deficient cancer.

This chain joins TRBV7-8 and TRBJ1-5, with 9 nucleotides matching TRBD1. The CDR3 runs to 14 residues. CDR1 is SGHVS, CDR2 FQNEAQ, per germline. J gave up 5 bases and V 5 bases, and 4 bases lay outside the gene matches. The CDR3 protein is CASSVGQGDQPQHF. CDR3 DNA sequence: TGTGCCAGCAGCGTGGGACAGGGAGATCAGCCCCAGCATTTT.

This clone was seen a handful of times. The chain combines TRBV5-4 with TRBJ2-3, with 7 bases matching TRBD1. Germline CDR1 reads SGHNT; CDR2 reads YYREEE (reference sequence). Trimming removed 4 bases from V and 4 bases from J; junction bases left unmatched: 15. The CDR3 length is 17 residues. The CDR3 region is CASSGGVRGGGADTQYF. As DNA, the CDR3 is TGTGCCAGCAGCGGTGGGGTACGAGGGGGCGGCGCAGATACGCAGTATTTT.

The J gene is TRBJ2-3, the V gene TRBV21-1; TRBD2 is taken as the D call from the table, unchecked against the DNA. TRBV21-1 counts as a pseudogene. The CDR3 runs to 18 residues. For the CDR3, the DNA is TGTGCCAGCAGCAAAACTAGCGGGAGGTTCCCCCCCGCAGATACGCAGTATTTT. Translating gives CASSKTSGRFPPADTQYF.

The chain links TRBV6-5 to TRBJ2-5; D is unresolved. CDR1 and CDR2 (germline): MNHEY, SVGAGI. Trimming stripped 0 bases from V and 6 bases from J, with 11 bases between. The CDR3 has 14 amino acids. CDR3 coding DNA: TGTGCCAGCAGTTACTCCCTTCTCAGAAAGACCCAGTACTTC. This sequence encodes CASSYSLLRKTQYF.

J is TRBJ2-7 and V is TRBV30; 7 bases fit TRBD1. Trimming at V came to 5 bases and at J to 5 bases, leaving 3 bases not matched to a gene. The CDR3 is 11 residues long. Germline V gene lookup returns CDR1 GTSNPN and CDR2 SVGIG (reference sequence). Here the CDR3 reads CAWADRDEQYF. CDR3 DNA sequence: TGTGCCTGGGCTGACAGGGACGAGCAGTACTTC. The full variable domain, its missing parts supplied by reference TRBV30 and TRBJ2-7, is SQTIHQWPATLVQPVGSPLSLECTVEGTSNPNLYWYRQAAGRGLQLLFYSVGIGQISSEVPQNLSASRPQDRQFILSSKKLLLSDSGFYLCAWADRDEQYFGPGTRLTVT.

The chain couples TRBV18 to TRBJ2-7, with 7 bases that match TRBD1. Germline V gene sequence: CDR1 KGHSH, CDR2 LQKENI. This CDR3 is built from 15 residues. V lost 1 base and J lost 2; bases outside the gene matches: 5. CDR3 nucleotide sequence: TGTGCCAGCTCACCACGGACAGGTCTTACCTACGAGCAGTACTTC. Residues: CASSPRTGLTYEQYF.

In its sample, this clone was seen once. V is TRBV7-2 and J is TRBJ2-1, with TRBD2 matching over 10 bases. Germline CDR1 SGHTA, CDR2 FQGNSA. The CDR3 sequence is 15 residues long. J was trimmed by 7 bases and V by 5 bases; bases with no gene match: 8. This CDR3 is CASSTPGLAVNEQFF. In DNA form, the CDR3 reads TGTGCCAGCAGCACCCCTGGACTAGCGGTTAATGAGCAGTTCTTC.

The chain combines TRBV7-6 with TRBJ1-3; D possibly corresponds to TRBD1 (6 bases). This CDR3 is built from 11 residues. V was shortened by 10 bases and J by 8 bases, with 12 bases between the two germline ends. Germline V gene data show CDR1 as SGHVS and CDR2 as FNYEAQ. The CDR3 sequence is CATRSGDTIYF. CDR3 nucleotides: TGTGCCACCCGTTCAGGGGACACCATATATTTT.

This chain links TRBV7-3 with TRBJ2-5, with TRBD2 as a possible D gene (5 bases). The germline V gene encodes CDR1 SGHTA and CDR2 FQGTGA. V shed 5 bases and J shed 4 bases, with 8 bases lying between them. This CDR3 spans 12 amino acids. CDR3 loop: CASSGSGETQYF. DNA of the CDR3: TGTGCCAGCAGCGGGAGTGGAGAGACCCAGTACTTC.

This clone was observed a few times. This chain uses TRBV5-4 with TRBJ2-1, with TRBD1 as a possible D gene (5 bases). Trimming shortened V by 4 bases and J by 8 bases, and 13 bases separated the two germline ends. The CDR3 contains 13 residues. The germline gives CDR1 SGHNT, CDR2 YYREEE (reference sequence). In nucleotides, the CDR3 is TGTGCCAGCAGCCCGGACATGTTGGATGAGCAGTTCTTC. It is translated as CASSPDMLDEQFF.